These T cell receptor beta chains were read from a single sample in a study of T cells after yellow fever vaccination. MiXCR, applied by TCRdb to the 5' RACE reads, yields one record per CDR3 protein. The sample shows under 300,000 distinct CDR3 sequences, roughly 13% of them seen only once. Sequenced material: CD4+ T cells sorted from PBMCs, taken 45 days after the yellow fever booster vaccination. The receptor source for this set is a man aged 25 to 40 who received the YFV17D yellow fever vaccine. CDR3s include the opening cysteine and the closing phenylalanine or tryptophan. A D gene is named only where the DNA matches it firmly. The size entry is marked missing in some rows and otherwise reads once, few, many or a size class.

d_gene | j_gene | abundance | v_gene | CDR3nt | CDR3aa
NA | TRBJ2-3 | NA | TRBV30 | TGTGCCTGGGTAACACCGGGACTCAGGGCCTTTGGTACGCAGTATTTT | CAWVTPGLRAFGTQYF
TRBD2 | TRBJ2-1 | many | TRBV2 | TGTGCCAGCAGAGGGACTAGCGGGGCCCATGAGCAGTTCTTC | CASRGTSGAHEQFF
TRBD1 | TRBJ2-2 | few | TRBV9 | TGTGCCAGCAGCGTAGGCGCCGGGACAGGGAACACCGGGGAGCTGTTTTTT | CASSVGAGTGNTGELFF
NA | TRBJ2-5 | few | TRBV7-7 | TGTGCTAGCAGCTATCCCCCCAAATTTGAAGTGGCAAGAGAGACCCAGTACTTC | CASSYPPKFEVARETQYF
TRBD2 | TRBJ2-1 | NA | TRBV10-2 | TGCGCCAGCAGGACTAGCGGGGGGAACAATGAGCAGTTCTTC | CASRTSGGNNEQFF
TRBD2 | TRBJ2-3 | few | TRBV28 | TGTGCCAGCAGTTCACCGGGACTAGCGGCCCGCACAGATACGCAGTATTTT | CASSSPGLAARTDTQYF
NA | TRBJ2-7 | many | TRBV10-3 | TGTGCCATCAGTATCCGGGACCGATCCTACGAGCAGTACTTC | CAISIRDRSYEQYF
NA | TRBJ2-1 | few | TRBV15 | TGTGCCACCAGCTTAGTCAGGACTGGGAATAAGGAGCAGTTCTTC | CATSLVRTGNKEQFF
NA | TRBJ1-1 | NA | TRBV20-1 | TGCAGTGTTAGCGGGGGGAATTATGAAGCTTTCTTT | CSVSGGNYEAFF
TRBD1 | TRBJ2-6 | NA | TRBV19 | TGTGCCAGTAGTGGTTTTGGGACAGGGAGGGCCAACGTCCTGACTTTC | CASSGFGTGRANVLTF
NA | TRBJ1-5 | few | TRBV12-3/TRBV12-4 | TGTGCCAGCAGTTTCCAGGCACCCCAGCATTTT | CASSFQAPQHF
TRBD2 | TRBJ2-1 | NA | TRBV20-1 | TGCAGTGCTAGATTTCGGACTAGCCTCTACGATGAGCAGTTCTTC | CSARFRTSLYDEQFF
NA | TRBJ1-1 | NA | TRBV4-1 | TGCGCCAGCAGCCAAGATTCGGCAGGGCGAGCTTTCTTT | CASSQDSAGRAFF
NA | TRBJ2-7 | few | TRBV20-1 | TGCAGTGCTAGGGAGACCAGCTCCTACGAGCAGTACTTC | CSARETSSYEQYF
NA | TRBJ2-3 | many | TRBV7-2 | TGTGCCAGCAACGCGAATCGGGGTACGCAGTATTTT | CASNANRGTQYF
NA | TRBJ1-4 | NA | TRBV6-1 | TGTGCCAGCAGTCCTCGGACGGAGGCGTTGTGGGGGTCTAATGAAAAACTGTTTTTT | CASSPRTEALWGSNEKLFF
TRBD1 | TRBJ2-3 | few | TRBV29-1 | TGCAGCGTTGAGACAGGGGTAGATACGCAGTATTTT | CSVETGVDTQYF
NA | TRBJ2-1 | few | TRBV6-2/TRBV6-3 | TGTGCCAGCAGTCCAACAGGGTTTAGGGCGTTCGGTGAGCAGTTCTTC | CASSPTGFRAFGEQFF
NA | TRBJ2-4 | NA | TRBV30 | TGTGCCTGGAGTGGGTCACGGGGAAACATTCAGTACTTC | CAWSGSRGNIQYF
NA | TRBJ2-7 | few | TRBV7-8 | TGTGCCAGCAGCACATTATTGGGAGCGACCTCCTACGAGCAGTACTTC | CASSTLLGATSYEQYF
NA | TRBJ2-3 | few | TRBV7-2 | TGTGCCAGCAGCTTAATGTTTAGTACTAGCACAGATACGCAGTATTTT | CASSLMFSTSTDTQYF
NA | TRBJ2-2 | few | TRBV29-1 | TGCAGCGTCATACGGACACCCGGGGAGCTGTTTTTT | CSVIRTPGELFF
TRBD1 | TRBJ2-7 | NA | TRBV12-3/TRBV12-4 | TGTGCCAGCCGCACGACAGGGGTGTCCTACGAGCAGTACTTC | CASRTTGVSYEQYF
NA | TRBJ2-3 | NA | TRBV20-1 | TGCAGTGCTGAGGAGCAAGGTCCCTCGGGCACAGATACGCAGTATTTT | CSAEEQGPSGTDTQYF
NA | TRBJ1-1 | many | TRBV29-1 | TGCAGCGTTGAAAGGGCCCTTGGGACTGAAGCTTTCTTT | CSVERALGTEAFF
TRBD2 | TRBJ2-7 | many | TRBV27 | TGTGCCAGCAGTTTAGGACTAGCGACAGGAGAGCAGTACTTC | CASSLGLATGEQYF
NA | TRBJ2-3 | many | TRBV12-3/TRBV12-4 | TGTGCCAGCAACCCTAGCACAGATACGCAGTATTTT | CASNPSTDTQYF
NA | TRBJ2-1 | NA | TRBV4-3 | TGCGCCAGCAGCCTCCGGACTCGTCCCGGGTACAATGAGCAGTTCTTC | CASSLRTRPGYNEQFF
TRBD2 | TRBJ2-3 | NA | TRBV5-5 | TGTGCCAGCAGCTTGGTGACTAGCGGGAGTGGCGATACGCAGTATTTT | CASSLVTSGSGDTQYF
NA | TRBJ1-2 | few | TRBV18 | TGTGCCAGCTCACCACCTGGTGACGTCTATGGCTACACCTTC | CASSPPGDVYGYTF
NA | TRBJ2-1 | many | TRBV12-3/TRBV12-4 | TGTGCCAGCAGTTTCCGAAATGAGCAGTTCTTC | CASSFRNEQFF
TRBD2 | TRBJ2-1 | few | TRBV2 | TGTGCCAGCCATACGGGAGGGGCCTACAATGAGCAGTTCTTC | CASHTGGAYNEQFF
TRBD2 | TRBJ2-4 | NA | TRBV12-3/TRBV12-4 | TGTGCCAGCAGAGAGAGCGGGACCACAGGCGGAAACATTCAGTACTTC | CASRESGTTGGNIQYF
NA | TRBJ1-2 | few | TRBV27 | TGTGCCAGCAGTTTAAACCCAACAGGGATCCATGGCTACACCTTC | CASSLNPTGIHGYTF
NA | TRBJ1-5 | NA | TRBV15 | TGTGCCACCAGCAGAGATCGTCCAGCAACTAGCAATCAGCCCCAGCATTTT | CATSRDRPATSNQPQHF
TRBD2 | TRBJ2-1 | few | TRBV20-1 | TGCAGTGCTAGTACTAGCGTAACTGAGCAGTTCTTC | CSASTSVTEQFF
NA | TRBJ2-6 | NA | TRBV27 | TGTGCCAGCACCGGCGCTGCTGGGGCCAACGTCCTGACTTTC | CASTGAAGANVLTF
NA | TRBJ2-5 | NA | TRBV29-1 | TGCAGCGTTGTTCTGGGAGAGACCCAGTACTTC | CSVVLGETQYF
NA | TRBJ2-7 | NA | TRBV2 | TGTGCCAGCAGTGGAGGACGGGCCTCCTACGAGCAGTACTTC | CASSGGRASYEQYF
NA | TRBJ2-7 | NA | TRBV7-2 | TGTGCCAGCAGAAATCCCGGGACAGGGACTAGGGAGCAGTACTTC | CASRNPGTGTREQYF